These 28 T cell receptor beta chains were sequenced from one sample in a study of blood T cell repertoires in COVID-19. Sequencing used immunoSEQ multiplex PCR; TCRdb keeps in-frame clones, though not all of them. The sample records under 200,000 clones, 86% being singletons. Source material: PBMCs or T cells enriched from blood (not recorded which). The source is a man aged 35-49 years with acute COVID-19.

CDR3 in amino acids: CASSLRVRGTVNYEQYF. The CDR3 nucleotides are TGTGCCAGCAGCTTAAGGGTCAGGGGGACAGTTAACTACGAGCAGTACTTC. The genes are TRBV7-8 and TRBJ2-7; TRBD1 aligns across 7 bases. J lost 3 bases, V lost 2 bases, and 13 bases had no gene match. Germline V gives CDR1 SGHVS, CDR2 FQNEAQ. This CDR3 is 17 amino acids long.

The chain couples TRBV5-5 to TRBJ2-6; D not resolved. The CDR3 covers 14 residues. Trimming took off 3 bases at V and 1 base at J, with 5 bases between the two ends. CDR1 and CDR2 from the germline V gene are SGHKS and YYEKEE (reference sequence). CDR3 residues: CASSSFSGANVLTF. DNA for the CDR3: TGTGCCAGCAGCTCCTTTTCTGGGGCCAACGTCCTGACTTTC. The variable domain in full, with the rest retrieved from reference TRBV5-5 and TRBJ2-6, is DAGVTQSPTHLIKTRGQQVTLRCSPISGHKSVSWYQQVLGQGPQFIFQYYEKEERGRGNFPDRFSARQFPNYSSELNVNALLLGDSALYLCASSSFSGANVLTFGAGSRLTVL.

This clone was recorded only once. The chain is built from TRBV29-1 and TRBJ2-5; unclear D gene. The CDR3 consists of 11 residues. V lost 5 bases and J 1 base, leaving 5 bases between the germline ends. CDR1 is SQVTM and CDR2 is ANQGSEA in the germline V gene. The CDR3 sequence: CSVTLQETQYF. CDR3 nucleotide sequence: TGCAGCGTTACTCTCCAAGAGACCCAGTACTTC.

The chain recombines TRBV6-5 with TRBJ1-3; D gene ambiguous. The CDR3 covers 16 residues. Germline CDR1 reads MNHEY; CDR2 reads SVGAGI. V dropped 0 bases and J dropped 0 bases, with 9 bases sitting between them. CDR3 amino acids: CASSYSGAPSGNTIYF. The CDR3 DNA reads as TGTGCCAGCAGTTACTCGGGCGCACCCTCTGGAAACACCATATATTTT.

The CDR3 bases are TGTGCCTGGAGTGTGGGATCTCCGGGACAGGGGGGCCTAGCCAAAAACATTCAGTACTTC. Translating gives CAWSVGSPGQGGLAKNIQYF. This chain joins TRBV30 and TRBJ2-4; 11 bases align to TRBD1. This CDR3 spans 20 amino acids. The germline V gene encodes CDR1 GTSNPN and CDR2 SVGIG (reference sequence). The V gene end was trimmed by 0 bases and the J gene end by 0 bases; junction bases not matched to a gene: 13.

The chain carries TRBV19 and TRBJ2-5; 13 bases map to TRBD2. The CDR3 is made up of 17 amino acids. Trimming removed 5 bases from V and 2 bases from J; junction bases left unmatched: 8. CDR1 LNHDA and CDR2 SQIVND come from the germline V gene (reference sequence). CDR3 sequence reads: CASSWGGTSGTQETQYF. DNA for the CDR3: TGTGCCAGTAGTTGGGGGGGGACTAGCGGGACACAAGAGACCCAGTACTTC.

The gene calls are TRBV7-3 and TRBJ1-2; 9 bases are a match to TRBD1. There are 19 residues in the CDR3. V shed 5 bases, J shed 6 bases, and the junction held 22 bases outside the gene matches. Germline assignment: CDR1 SGHTA and CDR2 FQGTGA. The CDR3 bases are TGTGCCAGCAGCCCCCCTTCCGGGACAGGGAGGTCAAAAGCTGATGGCTACACCTTC. Translation gives CASSPPSGTGRSKADGYTF.

The rearrangement uses TRBV11-3 and TRBJ2-1; 10 nucleotides match TRBD2. CDR1 is SGHNT and CDR2 is YENEEA in the germline V gene. The length of the CDR3 is 15 residues. The V segment lost 5 bases and the J segment 9 bases; nucleotides outside the gene matches: 10. CDR3 loop: CASSPRTSGLSEQFF. The CDR3 DNA sequence: TGTGCCAGCAGCCCTAGGACTAGCGGTTTGTCTGAGCAGTTCTTC. Full variable domain (rest looked up from reference TRBV11-3 and TRBJ2-1): EAGVVQSPRYKIIEKKQPVAFWCNPISGHNTLYWYLQNLGQGPELLIRYENEEAVDDSQLPKDRFSAERLKGVDSTLKIQPAELGDSAVYLCASSPRTSGLSEQFFGPGTRLTVL.

The chain employs TRBV18 and TRBJ2-5; D unclear. CDR3 length equals 14 residues. Germline values: CDR1 KGHSH, CDR2 LQKENI. Trimming shortened V by 0 bases and J by 1 base, and 6 bases separated the two germline ends. CDR3 nucleotide sequence: TGTGCCAGCTCACCACCGGCTAGCCAAGAGACCCAGTACTTC. Its translation is CASSPPASQETQYF.

The J gene is TRBJ2-5, the V gene TRBV5-1; 11 bases map to TRBD2. CDR1 is SGHRS and CDR2 is YFSETQ in the germline V gene. This CDR3 spans 16 amino acids. V lost 3 bases and J lost 1; bases outside the gene matches: 5. Written as DNA, the CDR3 is TGCGCCAGCAGCTCGGGACTAGCGGAGGGCCAAGAGACCCAGTACTTC. It is translated as CASSSGLAEGQETQYF.

The chain couples TRBV28 to TRBJ2-4; no clear D gene. The CDR3 is 16 amino acids. The germline V gene has CDR1 MDHEN and CDR2 SYDVKM. V was trimmed by 5 bases and J by 5 bases, leaving 19 bases between them. The CDR3 region has the DNA TGTGCCAGCAGTCCTCTGACGGCCCTGGGCCAAAACATTCAGTACTTC. It specifies CASSPLTALGQNIQYF.

The rearrangement links TRBV2 to TRBJ1-1; tentatively, D is TRBD1 (5 bases). Germline V CDR1 and CDR2: SNHLY, FYNNEI. The CDR3 totals 11 residues. V was shortened by 6 bases and J by 6 bases, with 8 bases between the two germline ends. CDR3 loop: CASRRQPEAFF. The CDR3 bases are TGTGCCAGCAGGAGACAGCCTGAAGCTTTCTTT.

V and J are TRBV30 and TRBJ1-3; D remains ambiguous. V shed 4 bases and J shed 8 bases, with 9 bases lying between them. This CDR3 has 11 amino acids. The germline V gene has CDR1 GTSNPN and CDR2 SVGIG (reference sequence). The CDR3 region is CAWTGGHTIYF. The CDR3 DNA reads as TGTGCCTGGACGGGAGGGCACACCATATATTTT.

This clone was detected once. This chain connects TRBV19 to TRBJ1-4; TRBD1 aligns across 10 bases. This CDR3 spans 15 amino acids. The V gene end was trimmed by 5 bases and the J gene end by 7 bases; junction bases not matched to a gene: 7. Germline CDR1 and CDR2: LNHDA and SQIVND (reference sequence). CDR3 loop: CASSAETGGFEKLFF. CDR3 nucleotides: TGTGCCAGTAGTGCCGAGACAGGGGGCTTTGAAAAACTGTTTTTT.

The chain joins TRBV5-1 to TRBJ1-3; 7 bases fit TRBD1. This CDR3 spans 16 amino acids. Losses at the gene ends were 0 bases for V and 2 bases for J; bases not matched to a gene: 5. CDR1 is SGHRS and CDR2 is YFSETQ in the germline V gene. The CDR3 reads CASSLARGATGNTIYF. The CDR3 DNA follows: TGCGCCAGCAGCTTGGCCAGGGGGGCGACTGGAAACACCATATATTTT.

V gene TRBV30 combines with J gene TRBJ1-4; 9 bases are shared with TRBD1. Germline V lookup: CDR1 GTSNPN, CDR2 SVGIG (reference sequence). The CDR3 has 17 amino acids. V lost 1 base, J lost 2 bases, and 8 bases stayed unmatched. The CDR3 reads CAWSARDREATNEKLFF. CDR3 coding DNA: TGTGCCTGGAGTGCCCGGGACAGGGAAGCGACTAATGAAAAACTGTTTTTT. The whole variable domain, filled in from reference TRBV30 and TRBJ1-4, reads SQTIHQWPATLVQPVGSPLSLECTVEGTSNPNLYWYRQAAGRGLQLLFYSVGIGQISSEVPQNLSASRPQDRQFILSSKKLLLSDSGFYLCAWSARDREATNEKLFFGSGTQLSVL.

This sequence joins TRBV27 and TRBJ1-5; D is possibly TRBD1 (6 bases). The CDR3 extends over 15 amino acids. Germline CDR1 reads MNHEY; CDR2 reads SMNVEV (reference sequence). Trimming left V 4 bases short and J 4 bases short, with 14 bases between. Here the CDR3 reads CASSSQGQGNQPQHF. For the CDR3, the DNA is TGTGCCAGCAGTTCCCAGGGGCAGGGGAATCAGCCCCAGCATTTT.

The rearrangement links TRBV3-1 (or the pseudogene TRBV3-2) to TRBJ1-2, with 7 nucleotides matching TRBD1. The CDR3 sequence is 15 residues long. The V gene end was trimmed by 4 bases and the J gene end by 8 bases; junction bases not matched to a gene: 13. Germline V gives CDR1 LGHDT, CDR2 YNNKEL (reference sequence). The CDR3 DNA is TGTGCCAGCAGCCCCAAAGGGTACAGGGGAGGCGGCTACACCTTC. Protein sequence: CASSPKGYRGGGYTF.

This clone was seen a single time. The chain links TRBV28 to TRBJ1-5, with a possible D match to TRBD1 (5 bases). The V end was cut by 8 bases, the J end by 1 base, with 18 bases between. Germline-derived CDR1 and CDR2 are MDHEN and SYDVKM. This CDR3 contains 16 residues. CDR3 sequence (DNA): TGTGCCAGCGAAGGGGCAGGGAAGGTCAGCAATCAGCCCCAGCATTTT. Protein product: CASEGAGKVSNQPQHF.

The chain recombines TRBV9 with TRBJ2-1, with 7 bases matching TRBD2. Germline assignment: CDR1 SGDLS and CDR2 YYNGEE. With 0 bases clipped from V and 5 bases from J, the junction kept 8 bases outside the gene matches. The CDR3 sequence is 16 residues long. The CDR3 nucleotides read TGTGCCAGCAGCGTAGATGGACTAGGGAAGAACAATGAGCAGTTCTTC. Translation gives CASSVDGLGKNNEQFF.

This clone was observed a few times. The chain joins TRBV5-1 to TRBJ2-2, with TRBD1 as a possible D gene (6 bases). The CDR3 totals 16 residues. Trimming cost V 4 bases and J 4 bases, with 17 bases left between them. Germline loops: CDR1 SGHRS, CDR2 YFSETQ. The DNA for the CDR3 is TGCGCCAGCAGCCTACCTGGGGGCGGAGTCACCGGGGAGCTGTTTTTT. This gives the protein CASSLPGGGVTGELFF.

The chain joins TRBV7-3 to TRBJ2-2; a possible D gene is TRBD1 (5 bases). The germline V and J ends were trimmed by 5 bases and 4 bases, with 11 bases remaining between them. The CDR3 consists of 14 residues. The germline V gene has CDR1 SGHTA and CDR2 FQGTGA. The CDR3 nucleotides read TGTGCCAGCAGCCCCGGACAAATCACCGGGGAGCTGTTTTTT. It is translated as CASSPGQITGELFF.

The chain carries TRBV11-3 and TRBJ2-7; no firm D call. This CDR3 comprises 13 residues. The V gene lost 2 bases and the J gene lost 6 bases, with 11 bases spanning the gap. CDR1 SGHNT and CDR2 YENEEA come from the germline V gene. CDR3 in DNA: TGTGCCAGCAGCTTATTATTGTCGTCCGAGCAGTACTTC. This gives the protein CASSLLLSSEQYF.

This clone was seen only once. V and J are TRBV4-1 and TRBJ1-2; D gene unclear. From germline, CDR1 is MGHRA and CDR2 YSYEKL. The CDR3 length is 14 residues. V lost 0 bases to trimming and J lost 5 bases, with 10 bases between them. CDR3 coding DNA: TGCGCCAGCAGCCAAGATGGACTAATTTATGGCTACACCTTC. This codes for CASSQDGLIYGYTF.

The V call is TRBV6-2 or TRBV6-3, the J call TRBJ2-5; 7 bases align to TRBD2. V shed 0 bases, J shed 0 bases, and the junction held 13 bases outside the gene matches. Germline V lookup: CDR1 MNHEY, CDR2 SVGEGT. There are 19 residues in the CDR3. Written as DNA, the CDR3 is TGTGCCAGCAGTTACTCGTTGGTGGCGGGAGCCCCCTACCAAGAGACCCAGTACTTC. Its protein is CASSYSLVAGAPYQETQYF.

The chain joins TRBV28 to TRBJ1-2; 9 bases agree with TRBD1. This CDR3 contains 15 residues. CDR1 is MDHEN and CDR2 is SYDVKM in the germline V gene. The J segment lost 2 bases and the V segment lost 6 bases, leaving 7 bases of the junction unmatched. The CDR3 coding sequence is TGTGCCAGCAGCACACGGACAGGGGTCAACTATGGCTACACCTTC. Translated: CASSTRTGVNYGYTF.

The chain employs TRBV6-2 or TRBV6-3 and TRBJ2-5, with D unclear. The V end lost 5 bases, the J end lost 2 bases, and 12 bases lay between the germline ends. CDR3 size: 14 residues. Germline V gene sequence: CDR1 MNHEY, CDR2 SVGEGT. In nucleotides, the CDR3 is TGTGCCAGCAGTAGCGTCAACCTTCAAGAGACCCAGTACTTC. Translating gives CASSSVNLQETQYF.

The V gene is TRBV18, the J gene TRBJ2-7, with D tentatively TRBD1 (6 bases). CDR3 size: 14 residues. The V gene lost 6 bases and the J gene lost 3 bases, with 15 bases spanning the gap. Per the germline V gene, CDR1 is KGHSH and CDR2 is LQKENI. The CDR3 protein is CASSAQGSSYEQYF. CDR3 nucleotide sequence: TGTGCCAGCTCGGCACAGGGTAGTAGCTACGAGCAGTACTTC.